This T cell receptor (beta chain) derives from a study of cytomegalovirus exposure and HLA in healthy donors (dated by TCRdb to 2016 to 2017). Study-wide context: In an earlier analysis of under 600 of the donors, about 270 Gb of sequence data and some 120 million unique TCR beta sequences from some 170 million T cells were reported. An early release that covered roughly 600 HLA-typed donors contained approximately 300 gigabases of sequencing data and tens of millions of unique TCR sequences. Of the 300 to 450 genotyped donors, roughly 76% were placed in the genetic ancestry cluster associated with self-reported Caucasian donors. The study aimed to test whether cataloging public T cell receptors could reveal signatures of past pathogen exposure. The study profiled the T cell repertoires of about 720 subjects by immunosequencing and related them to cytomegalovirus serostatus. A separate validation cohort of 90 to 150 different subjects was used in addition to the approximately 640-subject first cohort. To predict cytomegalovirus infection status, the study brought together high-throughput TCR immunosequencing, statistical association of individual TCRs with disease status, and machine learning. A later analysis re-examined previously published TCR beta repertoires from just over 650 donors and added high-resolution HLA genotyping to investigate patterns of TCR occurrence. Rather than using new phenotypic data, the later analysis identified candidate immune exposures from TCR beta sequences and from how often those sequences occurred across donors. An earlier analysis of 500 to 650 of the donors applied high-throughput TCR beta sequencing to assess whether each TCR beta V gene segment acted as functional or pseudogenic. Donor age, sex, ethnicity and CMV serostatus were collected together with the repertoire data. A later genetic analysis took genome-wide SNP genotypes for about three fifths of the roughly 700 donors and used that subset as a discovery cohort. Every repertoire in the discovery cohort had been generated on one and the same sequencing platform. Class I and class II HLA loci were covered by the typing at four-digit resolution. Typing coverage differed by locus: A, B, C, DRB1 and DQB1 were typed in roughly 620-630 donors, DQA1 in about 510, DPA1 in 600 to 610, and DPB1 in roughly 450. Because of strong linkage in the cohort, a handful of DR-DQ haplotypes were treated as single units for association and clustering. Among about 370 genotyped donors of the cohort, an average of approximately 220,000 unique TCR beta nucleotide sequences was sequenced per donor, of which about 19% were non-productive.

Study-level results and caveats: According to a later analysis, TCR association rates differed among HLA loci, with DRB1 alleles showing the most associated TCRs and HLA-C alleles showing the fewest. Because counts were too low, around 17 rarely observed V segments, including chromosome 9 orphons, were left out of the earlier analysis of 500 to 650 of the donors. Because the 87-base-pair reads could not distinguish some IMGT-functional V segments, including TRBV6-2 and TRBV6-3, those segments were excluded. The classifier was reported to diagnose cytomegalovirus status with high specificity and sensitivity in both the original and validation cohorts. A later analysis reported that several top co-occurrence clusters appeared linked to parvovirus B19, influenza, CMV and Epstein-Barr virus. The study listed 150 to 200 TCR beta chains as associated with cytomegalovirus. Most CMV-associated TCR beta chains appeared to be HLA-restricted in a later analysis, and the HLA associations seemed to be driven largely by CMV exposure. A cluster of highly shared sequence variants was judged likely to represent a technical artifact of the sequencing pipeline. CMV serostatus was the only immune exposure information available for the cohort. Because HLA typing was unavailable for some donors at each locus, only the typed subset was used in association tests. Sequencing depth was assumed to be roughly uniform across donors in the presence/absence analyses, though that assumption may not hold. The authors suggested that the approach could potentially be generalized to other disease states and immunological phenotypes. In a later analysis, HLA-associated TCR beta chains showed more clonal expansion and lower generation probabilities than non-associated chains that were equally common. In a later analysis, some 17,000 TCR beta sequences were associated with specific HLA alleles at a false discovery rate of 0.05. Linkage disequilibrium might explain the correlated functional status among segregating V segments, but an unknown experimental factor could not be ruled out. In a later genetic analysis, a missense DCLRE1C variant was associated with V-gene and J-gene trimming of TCR beta chains, and the association was replicated in an independent cohort. When HLA alleles, especially DR and DQ, strongly co-occurred, attributing TCR associations to individual alleles was difficult. An earlier analysis of 587 of the donors showed that most TCR beta V segments appeared in productive rearrangements either about 87% or about 30% of the time, which broadly matched IMGT annotations. A further reported finding was that TCR beta sequences accurately predicted the HLA-A and HLA-B alleles for most subjects in the first cohort. Only TCR beta chains were sequenced in this cohort, and the absence of alpha or paired-chain data limited detectable features. Compared with the approximately 710-donor mean, donors in an Asian-associated ancestry cluster had fewer N-insertions in productive TCRs, according to a later genetic analysis. A few of the identified cytomegalovirus-associated TCR beta chains were confirmed in vitro to be specific for cytomegalovirus antigens. Across donors, most TCR sequences were observed very rarely, whereas some public TCRs were present in many individuals.

As encoded in the germline V gene, CDR1 is KGHSH while CDR2 is LQKENI. From cysteine to phenylalanine, the CDR3 is 13 amino acids long. This entry keeps only the CDR3 DNA: 39 bases, framed from base 1. Trimming takes 5 bases from V and 6 bases from J, and the germline ends sit 10 bases apart. The cohort comprised 710 or so healthy bone marrow donors. At the time of sampling, every cohort member was nominally healthy, though immune exposures that went unrecorded were likely present. The donor tested CMV seronegative and was one of the 352 seronegative cohort members. Each donor provided a peripheral blood sample, and peripheral blood mononuclear cells were used for TCR beta sequencing. The Qiagen DNeasy Blood Extraction Kit was used to extract genomic DNA from the blood cell samples. With regard to this clone: Its antigen is currently not known. Per-base qualities were not stored, and no clone one base away is much larger.

The method behind the library was the immunoSEQ multiplex PCR assay. For the multiplex PCR, a mixture combining 60 forward primers for TCR Vbeta segments and 13 reverse primers for TCR Jbeta segments was used. The CDR3 region of rearranged TCR beta genes was amplified from genomic DNA by a multiplex PCR assay. On the Illumina HiSeq System, the amplified TCR beta libraries were sequenced as 87-base-pair reads. The paper's data handling went like this. Across the 500 to 750 repertoires, a later analysis counted tens of millions of unique TCR beta chains, roughly 11 million of which were shared by at least two donors. Raw reads were error-corrected and collapsed into unique sequences by a nearest-neighbor algorithm in which closely related sequences were merged to remove PCR and sequencing errors. CDR3 sequences were aligned to IMGT reference sequences to assign V, D and J gene segments. Each retained sequence needed at least a six-nucleotide match to both a V gene segment and a J gene segment. A rearrangement counted as productive if the CDR3 had no stop codons and remained in frame with V and J, and every other rearrangement counted as non-productive. CDR3 was defined according to IMGT convention as the region running from the second conserved V-encoded cysteine to the conserved J-encoded phenylalanine. The earlier analysis of some 580 of the donors excluded any sequence lacking an unambiguous match to a single V gene segment. An earlier analysis of a few hundred of the donors called V segments functional above 56.7% productive rearrangements and segregating when the between-donor standard deviation exceeded 5%. To diagnose cytomegalovirus status from the catalog of TCR beta chain sequences, a statistical classification framework was built. V and J gene assignment, in a later analysis, came from comparing TCR nucleotide sequences with IMGT/GENE-DB human TR gene sequences. In a later analysis, CDR3 sequences and most-parsimonious VDJ recombination scenarios were assigned using the TCRdist pipeline. In a later analysis, each TCR beta chain was defined by its CDR3 amino acid sequence together with its V-gene family, and reads lacking a unique V-gene family were excluded. As a way to deal with suspected cross-contamination and a sequencing artifact, a later analysis dropped roughly 620 nucleotide sequences that were highly shared and had low generation probability. In a later analysis, a clonal expansion index for each public chain was calculated from normalized within-repertoire ranks of inferred template counts. In a later analysis, generation probabilities were computed using a VDJ recombination model fitted to out-of-frame rearrangements, and the results were checked against IGoR. In a later analysis, TCR-TCR, TCR-HLA and TCR-CMV co-occurrence was scored with hypergeometric tests, and a repertoire-size bias correction was applied to TCR pairs. A later analysis estimated false discovery rates by permuting HLA or CMV assignments 20 times. In a later analysis, co-occurring TCRs were grouped using DBSCAN, and TCRdist sequence similarity was added for clustering within HLA-allele-positive subsets. For co-occurrence clustering, repertoires with fewer than 30,000 or more than 120,000 public chains were excluded, along with five repertoires with anomalous nucleotide sharing. Here the immuneACCESS table is served through TCRdb, limited to in-frame sequences with V and J called. Missing clones are a known gap in these copies; in checked studies unresolved V genes cover under half, and the rest lacks a known reason. V, J and clone size are taken as reported in that table, and D and trimming were inferred from the DNA itself. Here the sample has more than 150,000 clones; approximately 81% occur a single time. Of the sample, about 0.37% falls within the top ten clones.

This clonotype was obtained from a boy between 2 and 10 years old in good health and CMV-seronegative. The sample consisted of PBMCs. Recombination connected TRBV18 to TRBJ2-2, with the D gene call left open. The CDR3 region reads CASSAIGSGELFF. The sequence in DNA is TGTGCCAGCTCAGCCATCGGTTCCGGGGAGCTGTTTTTT.